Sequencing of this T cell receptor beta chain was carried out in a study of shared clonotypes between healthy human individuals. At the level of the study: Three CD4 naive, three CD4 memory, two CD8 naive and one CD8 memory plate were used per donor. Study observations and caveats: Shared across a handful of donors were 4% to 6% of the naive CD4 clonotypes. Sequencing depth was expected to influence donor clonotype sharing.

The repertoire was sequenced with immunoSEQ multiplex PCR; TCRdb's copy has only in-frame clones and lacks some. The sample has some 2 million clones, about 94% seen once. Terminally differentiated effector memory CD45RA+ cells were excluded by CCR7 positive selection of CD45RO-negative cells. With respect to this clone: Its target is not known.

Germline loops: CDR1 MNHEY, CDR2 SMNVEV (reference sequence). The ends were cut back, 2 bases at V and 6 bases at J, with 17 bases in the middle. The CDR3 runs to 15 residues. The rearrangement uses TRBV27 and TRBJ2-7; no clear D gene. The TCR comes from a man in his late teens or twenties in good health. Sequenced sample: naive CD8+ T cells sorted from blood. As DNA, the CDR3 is TGTGCCAGCAGTTTAAGCCTGCCCAGCTCAAGCGAGCAGTACTTC. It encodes CASSLSLPSSSEQYF.